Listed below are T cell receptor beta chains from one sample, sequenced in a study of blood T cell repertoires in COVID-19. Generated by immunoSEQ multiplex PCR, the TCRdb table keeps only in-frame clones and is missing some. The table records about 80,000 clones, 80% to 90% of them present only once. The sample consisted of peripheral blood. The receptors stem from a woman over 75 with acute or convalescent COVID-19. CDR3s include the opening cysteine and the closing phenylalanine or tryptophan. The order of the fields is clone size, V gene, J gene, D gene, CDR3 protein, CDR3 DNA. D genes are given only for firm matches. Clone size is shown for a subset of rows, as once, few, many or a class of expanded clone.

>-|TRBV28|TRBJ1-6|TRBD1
CASSPYETGVRNSPLHF
TGTGCCAGCAGTCCCTACGAGACAGGGGTCCGCAATTCACCCCTCCACTTT
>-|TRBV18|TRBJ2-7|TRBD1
CASSPIQQGGYEQYF
TGTGCCAGCTCACCAATCCAACAGGGGGGCTACGAGCAGTACTTC
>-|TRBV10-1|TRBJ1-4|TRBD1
CASRGQGENEKLFF
TGCGCCAGCCGAGGACAGGGAGAAAATGAAAAACTGTTTTTT
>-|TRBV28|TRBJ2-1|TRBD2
CASRTASGGASYNEQFF
TGTGCCAGCAGAACAGCTAGCGGGGGGGCTTCCTACAATGAGCAGTTCTTC
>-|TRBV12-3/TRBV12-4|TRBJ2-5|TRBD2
CASSTSGQETQYF
TGTGCCAGCAGTACTAGCGGGCAGGAGACCCAGTACTTC
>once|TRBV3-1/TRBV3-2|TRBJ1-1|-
CASSTDWGAVTEAFF
TGTGCCAGCAGCACTGATTGGGGCGCGGTCACTGAAGCTTTCTTT
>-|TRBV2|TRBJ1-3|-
CASSELGASGNTIYF
TGTGCCAGCAGTGAATTGGGGGCCTCTGGAAACACCATATATTTT
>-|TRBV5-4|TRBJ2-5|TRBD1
CASSSTGGRETQYF
TGTGCCAGCAGTTCTACAGGGGGCCGAGAGACCCAGTACTTC
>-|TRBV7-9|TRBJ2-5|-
CASSSWTLQETQYF
TGTGCCAGCAGCTCATGGACACTTCAAGAGACCCAGTACTTC
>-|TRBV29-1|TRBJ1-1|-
CSVGLRLNTEAFF
TGCAGCGTTGGGTTGAGGCTGAACACTGAAGCTTTCTTT
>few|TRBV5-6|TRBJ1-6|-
CASSLGAGYNSPLHF
TGTGCCAGCAGCTTGGGGGCAGGGTATAATTCACCCCTCCACTTT
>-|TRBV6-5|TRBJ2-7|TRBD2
CASVSGGHEQYF
TGTGCCAGCGTCAGCGGGGGCCACGAGCAGTACTTC